This T cell receptor (beta chain) came from a study of T cell responses to AZD1222 COVID-19 vaccine. Generated by immunoSEQ multiplex PCR, the TCRdb table keeps only in-frame clones and is missing some. In the table there are tens of thousands of clones, around 93% of which are singletons. The receptor comes from an adult who received the AZD1222 COVID-19 vaccine. Here the sequenced sample was peripheral blood, taken 28 days after the second AZD1222 dose.

DNA for the CDR3: TGCAGCGTTGAGGATGGACAGTCTGAAAAACTGTTTTTT. This gives the protein CSVEDGQSEKLFF. The J gene is TRBJ1-4, the V gene TRBV29-1, with D possibly being TRBD1 (6 bases). Trimming left V 3 bases short and J 7 bases short, with 12 bases between. The CDR3 loop spans 13 amino acids. From germline, CDR1 is SQVTM and CDR2 ANQGSEA.